This entry lists 7 T cell receptor beta chains sequenced from one sample in a study of shared clonotypes between healthy human individuals. TCRdb's table, derived via immunoSEQ multiplex PCR, lists solely in-frame clones and lacks some. This sample has nearly 2 million clones, with approximately 94% found just once. Naive CD8 cells, CD45RO-negative and positively selected for CCR7, excluded terminally differentiated effector memory CD45RA+ cells. Sequenced material: naive CD8+ T cells sorted from blood. Every receptor here comes from a young man in good health.

Regarding this clone: This CDR3 is also generated by other DNA sequences in the sample. CDR3 coding DNA: TGTGCCAGCAGTGAAGGGGGGACAGCCGTTTACGAGCAGTACTTC. Protein sequence: CASSEGGTAVYEQYF. V and J are TRBV2 and TRBJ2-7; TRBD1 matches at 7 bases. CDR3 size: 15 residues. V gave up 1 base and J gave up 4 bases; unmatched junction bases: 7. Germline CDR1 SNHLY, CDR2 FYNNEI.

CDR3 coding DNA: TGTGCCAGCAGTCTGGGCGGCGGGGGAATCTACGAGCAGTACTTC. Translated, it gives CASSLGGGGIYEQYF. The V and J genes are TRBV28 and TRBJ2-7, with 7 bases fitting TRBD2. The germline V gene encodes CDR1 MDHEN and CDR2 SYDVKM. The CDR3 consists of 15 residues. V trimming: 5 bases; J trimming: 3 bases; junction bases outside the gene matches: 10.

The V and J genes are TRBV30 and TRBJ1-1; D gene unclear. The CDR3 is made up of 15 amino acids. CDR1 is GTSNPN and CDR2 is SVGIG in the germline V gene (reference sequence). Trimming pared 4 bases from V and 4 bases from J, leaving 19 bases between. CDR3 nucleotide sequence: TGTGCCTGGAACCCGGTTACCTTTGAGGGCACTGAAGCTTTCTTT. It specifies CAWNPVTFEGTEAFF.

The V call is TRBV10-3, the J call TRBJ2-7; 13 nucleotides align to TRBD2. Trimming cost V 6 bases and J 6 bases; bases outside gene matches: 5. Germline V CDR1 and CDR2: ENHRY, SYGVKD. This CDR3 has 14 residues. The CDR3 coding sequence is TGTGCCATCAGCGGACTAGCGGGAGCAGGCGAGCAGTACTTC. This sequence encodes CAISGLAGAGEQYF.

The chain has TRBV30 and TRBJ1-3; no clear D gene. V was clipped by 2 bases and J by 1 base, with 6 bases between them. This CDR3 region has 13 residues. Germline V gives CDR1 GTSNPN, CDR2 SVGIG (reference sequence). The CDR3 sequence is CAWSSLSGNTIYF. The CDR3 region has the DNA TGTGCCTGGAGTAGTTTGTCTGGAAACACCATATATTTT. Based on the CDR3 plus reference TRBV30 and TRBJ1-3, the full variable domain is SQTIHQWPATLVQPVGSPLSLECTVEGTSNPNLYWYRQAAGRGLQLLFYSVGIGQISSEVPQNLSASRPQDRQFILSSKKLLLSDSGFYLCAWSSLSGNTIYFGEGSWLTVV.

The chain couples TRBV11-1 to TRBJ2-7; 8 nucleotides agree with TRBD1. V lost 3 bases to trimming and J lost 2 bases; unmatched junction nucleotides: 3. Germline values: CDR1 SGHAT, CDR2 FQDESV (reference sequence). The CDR3 contains 14 residues. CDR3 residues: CASSFGTGAYEQYF. As DNA, the CDR3 is TGTGCCAGCAGCTTTGGGACAGGAGCCTACGAGCAGTACTTC.

The chain recombines TRBV13 with TRBJ2-4; maybe TRBD2 (5 bases). With 2 bases removed from V and 2 bases from J, the gap between germline ends came to 10 bases. Germline V gene data show CDR1 as PRHDT and CDR2 as FYEKMQ (reference sequence). This CDR3 contains 15 residues. The CDR3 nucleotides are TGTGCCAGCAGCTTAAGAGGGTTACCCAAAAACATTCAGTACTTC. Translation gives CASSLRGLPKNIQYF.